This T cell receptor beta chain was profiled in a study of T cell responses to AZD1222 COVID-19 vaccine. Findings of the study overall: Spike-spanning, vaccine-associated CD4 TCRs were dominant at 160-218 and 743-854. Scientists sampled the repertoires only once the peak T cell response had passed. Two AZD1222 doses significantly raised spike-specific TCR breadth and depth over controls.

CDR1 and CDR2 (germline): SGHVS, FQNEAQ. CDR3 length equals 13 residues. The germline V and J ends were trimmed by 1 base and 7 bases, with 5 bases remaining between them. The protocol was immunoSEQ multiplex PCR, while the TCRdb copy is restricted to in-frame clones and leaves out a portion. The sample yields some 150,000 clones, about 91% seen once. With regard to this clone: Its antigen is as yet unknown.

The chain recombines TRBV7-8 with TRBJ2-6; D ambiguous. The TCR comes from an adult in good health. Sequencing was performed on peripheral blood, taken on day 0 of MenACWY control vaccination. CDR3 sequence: CASSLGPANVLTF. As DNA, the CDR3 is TGTGCCAGCAGCTTAGGCCCAGCCAACGTCCTGACTTTC. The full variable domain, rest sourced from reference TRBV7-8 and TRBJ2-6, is GAGVSQSPRYKVAKRGQDVALRCDPISGHVSLFWYQQALGQGPEFLTYFQNEAQLDKSGLPSDRFFAERPEGSVSTLKIQRTQQEDSAVYLCASSLGPANVLTFGAGSRLTVL.